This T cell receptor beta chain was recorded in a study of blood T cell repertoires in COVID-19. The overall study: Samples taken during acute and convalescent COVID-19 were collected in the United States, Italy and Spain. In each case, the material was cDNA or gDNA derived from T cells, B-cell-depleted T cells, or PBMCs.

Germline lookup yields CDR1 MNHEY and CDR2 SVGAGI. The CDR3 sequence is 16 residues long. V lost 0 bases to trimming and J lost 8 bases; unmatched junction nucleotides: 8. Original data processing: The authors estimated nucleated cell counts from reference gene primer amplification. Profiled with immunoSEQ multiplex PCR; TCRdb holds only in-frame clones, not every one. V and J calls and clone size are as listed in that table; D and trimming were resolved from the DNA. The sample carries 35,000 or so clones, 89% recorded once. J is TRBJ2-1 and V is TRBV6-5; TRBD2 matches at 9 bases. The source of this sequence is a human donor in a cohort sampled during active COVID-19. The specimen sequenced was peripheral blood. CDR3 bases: TGTGCCAGCAGTTACTCCAACGGGCTAGCGGGGTATGAGCAGTTCTTC. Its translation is CASSYSNGLAGYEQFF.